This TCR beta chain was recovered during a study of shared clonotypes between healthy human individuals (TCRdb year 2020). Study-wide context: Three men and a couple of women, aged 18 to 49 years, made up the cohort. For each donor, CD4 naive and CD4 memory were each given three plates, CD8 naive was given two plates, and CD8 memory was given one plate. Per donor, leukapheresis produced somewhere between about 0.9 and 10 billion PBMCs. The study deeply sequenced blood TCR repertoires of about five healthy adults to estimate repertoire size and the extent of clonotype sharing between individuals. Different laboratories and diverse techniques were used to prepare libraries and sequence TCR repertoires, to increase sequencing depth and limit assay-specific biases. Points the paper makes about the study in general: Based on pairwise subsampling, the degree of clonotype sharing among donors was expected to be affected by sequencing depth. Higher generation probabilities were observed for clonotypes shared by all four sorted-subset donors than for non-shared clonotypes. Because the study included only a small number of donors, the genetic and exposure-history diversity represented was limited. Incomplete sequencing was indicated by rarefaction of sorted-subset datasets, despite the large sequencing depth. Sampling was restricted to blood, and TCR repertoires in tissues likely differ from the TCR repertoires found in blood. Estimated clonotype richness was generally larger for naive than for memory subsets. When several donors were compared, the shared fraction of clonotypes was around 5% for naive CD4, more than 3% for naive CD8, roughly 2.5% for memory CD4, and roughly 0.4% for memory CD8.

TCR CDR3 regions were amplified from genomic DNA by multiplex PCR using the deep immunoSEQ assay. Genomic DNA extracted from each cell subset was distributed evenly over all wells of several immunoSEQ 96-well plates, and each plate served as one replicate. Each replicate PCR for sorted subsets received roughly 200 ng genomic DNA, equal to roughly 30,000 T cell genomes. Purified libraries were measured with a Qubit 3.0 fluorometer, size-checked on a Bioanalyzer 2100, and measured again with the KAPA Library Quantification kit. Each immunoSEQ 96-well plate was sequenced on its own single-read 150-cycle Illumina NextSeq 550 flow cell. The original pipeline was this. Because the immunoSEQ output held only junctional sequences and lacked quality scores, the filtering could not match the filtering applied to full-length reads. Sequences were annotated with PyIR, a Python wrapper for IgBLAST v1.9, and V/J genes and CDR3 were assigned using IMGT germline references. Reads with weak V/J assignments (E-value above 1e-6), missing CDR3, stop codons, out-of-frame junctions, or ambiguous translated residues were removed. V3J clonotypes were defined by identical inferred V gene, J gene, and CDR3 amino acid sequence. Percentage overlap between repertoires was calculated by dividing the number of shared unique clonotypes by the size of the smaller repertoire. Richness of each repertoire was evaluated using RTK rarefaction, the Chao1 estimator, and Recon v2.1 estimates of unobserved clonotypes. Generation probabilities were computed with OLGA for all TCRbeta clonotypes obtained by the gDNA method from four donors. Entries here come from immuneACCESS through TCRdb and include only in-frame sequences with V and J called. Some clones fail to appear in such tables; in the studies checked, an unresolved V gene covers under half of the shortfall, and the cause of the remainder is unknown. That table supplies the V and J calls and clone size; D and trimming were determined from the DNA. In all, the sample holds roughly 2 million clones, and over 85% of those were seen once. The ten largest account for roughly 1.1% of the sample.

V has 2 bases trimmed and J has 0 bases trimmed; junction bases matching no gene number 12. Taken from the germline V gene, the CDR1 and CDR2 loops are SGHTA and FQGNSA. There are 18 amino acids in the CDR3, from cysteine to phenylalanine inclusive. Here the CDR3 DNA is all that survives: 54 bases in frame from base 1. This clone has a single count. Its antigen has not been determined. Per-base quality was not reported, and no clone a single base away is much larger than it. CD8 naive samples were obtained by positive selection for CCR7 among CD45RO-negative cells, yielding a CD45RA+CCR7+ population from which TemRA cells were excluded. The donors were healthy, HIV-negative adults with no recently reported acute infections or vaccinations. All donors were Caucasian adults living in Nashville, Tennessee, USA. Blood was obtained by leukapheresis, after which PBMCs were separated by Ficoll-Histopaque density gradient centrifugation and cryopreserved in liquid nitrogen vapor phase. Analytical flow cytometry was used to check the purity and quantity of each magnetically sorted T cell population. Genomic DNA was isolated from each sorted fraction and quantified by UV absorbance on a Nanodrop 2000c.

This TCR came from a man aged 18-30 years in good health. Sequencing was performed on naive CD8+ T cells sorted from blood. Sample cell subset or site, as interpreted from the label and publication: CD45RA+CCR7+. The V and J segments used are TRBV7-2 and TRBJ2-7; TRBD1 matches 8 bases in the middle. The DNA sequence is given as TGTGCCAGCAGCTTATCGGTCGCAACAGGGGGGACCTCCTACGAGCAGTACTTC. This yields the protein CASSLSVATGGTSYEQYF.